A selection of T cell receptor beta chains follows, all from one sample in a study of blood T cell repertoires in COVID-19. Some clones are missing from TCRdb's copy, which holds only in-frame ones; the method was immunoSEQ multiplex PCR. The sample records under 300,000 clones, about 80% being singletons. Sequencing used PBMCs or T cells enriched from blood (not recorded which). The receptors here all came from a man aged 50 to 59 who had recovered from COVID-19. Both conserved end residues are part of each CDR3. The D gene is left open where the match is weak. Clone size is not always given. Where it is, it says once, few, many or a class for expanded clones.

TRBJ1-6	TRBV7-8	.	.	CASSSQGYNSPLHF	TGTGCCAGCAGCTCGCAGGGGTATAATTCACCCCTCCACTTT
TRBJ2-5	TRBV5-1	TRBD2	once	CASSPGTSQETQYF	TGCGCCAGCAGCCCCGGGACTAGTCAAGAGACCCAGTACTTC
TRBJ2-7	TRBV11-3	TRBD2	.	CASSPRVAGAGEQYF	TGTGCCAGCAGCCCGAGGGTAGCGGGAGCGGGGGAGCAGTACTTC
TRBJ1-1	TRBV7-8	.	.	CASSFYGTMNTEAFF	TGTGCCAGCAGCTTCTACGGGACAATGAACACTGAAGCTTTCTTT
TRBJ1-5	TRBV6-1	TRBD1	once	CASSGRQGVRPNQPQHF	TGTGCCAGCAGTGGACGACAGGGGGTTCGACCCAATCAGCCCCAGCATTTT
TRBJ1-2	TRBV25-1	TRBD1	few	CASSDPTGGGYGYTF	TGTGCCAGCAGTGACCCCACAGGGGGCGGCTATGGCTACACCTTC
TRBJ1-5	TRBV18	.	.	CASSPQKAANQPQHF	TGTGCCAGCTCACCCCAAAAAGCGGCGAATCAGCCCCAGCATTTT
TRBJ1-2	TRBV2	.	.	CASSEGGGYGYTF	TGTGCCAGCAGTGAAGGGGGGGGCTATGGCTACACCTTC
TRBJ2-3	TRBV5-1	.	.	CASSLSRFPDTQYF	TGCGCCAGCAGCTTGTCTAGGTTTCCAGATACGCAGTATTTT
TRBJ2-7	TRBV27	TRBD1	.	CASRSLLGQGGFTEQYF	TGTGCCAGCAGGAGTTTATTGGGACAGGGAGGTTTTACCGAGCAGTACTTC
TRBJ2-4	TRBV10-2	.	.	CASSWEAEAKNIQYF	TGCGCCAGCAGTTGGGAGGCAGAAGCCAAAAACATTCAGTACTTC
TRBJ1-1	TRBV5-1	.	.	CASSLAPPNTEAFF	TGCGCCAGCAGCTTAGCACCACCGAACACTGAAGCTTTCTTT
TRBJ2-7	TRBV14	.	.	CASSQETGKYYEQYF	TGTGCCAGCAGCCAAGAGACCGGGAAATACTACGAGCAGTACTTC
TRBJ1-6	TRBV12-3/TRBV12-4	TRBD1	.	CASSPGQGAILHF	TGTGCCAGCAGCCCGGGACAGGGGGCTATCCTCCACTTT
TRBJ1-3	TRBV5-1	TRBD1	.	CASSFDGQGSGNTIYF	TGCGCCAGCAGCTTCGATGGACAGGGCTCTGGAAACACCATATATTTT
TRBJ1-2	TRBV2	TRBD1	.	CASSEMGTGRAGYTF	TGTGCCAGCAGTGAAATGGGGACAGGGAGGGCTGGCTACACCTTC
TRBJ2-1	TRBV12-3/TRBV12-4	.	.	CASSLRGNEQFF	TGTGCCAGCTCCCTTCGGGGAAATGAGCAGTTCTTC
TRBJ2-3	TRBV28	TRBD2	.	CATYGGFDLGLGPDTQYF	TGTGCCACCTACGGGGGTTTCGATCTTGGACTAGGTCCAGATACGCAGTATTTT
TRBJ1-1	TRBV27	TRBD1	.	CASSFNRGPEAFF	TGTGCCAGCAGTTTCAACAGGGGGCCTGAAGCTTTCTTT
TRBJ1-3	TRBV6-5	.	.	CASGQLVSGNTIYF	TGTGCCAGCGGACAGCTAGTCTCTGGAAACACCATATATTTT
TRBJ2-6	TRBV7-3	.	few	CASSYATRSSGANVLTF	TGTGCCAGCAGCTACGCGACACGCAGCTCTGGGGCCAACGTCCTGACTTTC
TRBJ2-1	TRBV11-2	TRBD2	.	CASSLNLLAGGKEQFF	TGTGCCAGCAGCTTAAACTTACTAGCGGGAGGAAAAGAGCAGTTCTTC
TRBJ1-2	TRBV7-2	.	.	CASSLSVSNYGYTF	TGTGCCAGCAGCTTATCGGTATCTAACTATGGCTACACCTTC
TRBJ1-2	TRBV6-5	.	once	CASRRQGGVDYGYTF	TGTGCCAGCAGAAGACAAGGGGGGGTAGACTATGGCTACACCTTC
TRBJ2-3	TRBV5-1	.	.	CASRSEADTQYF	TGCGCCAGCAGATCAGAGGCGGATACGCAGTATTTT